This T cell receptor (beta chain) was documented in a study of T cell changes during pregnancy in multiple sclerosis. Assay: immunoSEQ multiplex PCR; the TCRdb copy retains only in-frame clones and omits some. This sample has 40,000 to 60,000 clones, with roughly 95% found just once. Germline lookup yields CDR1 LGHNA and CDR2 YNFKEQ. This CDR3 is 16 amino acids long. The V and J ends lost 4 bases and 2 bases, in that order; junction bases with no gene match: 7. Sequenced material: CD4+ T cells from peripheral blood mononuclear cells, taken in the third trimester of pregnancy. The TCR sequence derives from a female donor with multiple sclerosis, enrolled in a pregnancy study. This chain connects TRBV4-2 to TRBJ2-3, with 9 bases lining up with TRBD2. The CDR3 loop is CASSREGGRATDTQYF. The CDR3 DNA is TGTGCCAGCAGCCGGGAAGGCGGGAGGGCCACAGATACGCAGTATTTT.